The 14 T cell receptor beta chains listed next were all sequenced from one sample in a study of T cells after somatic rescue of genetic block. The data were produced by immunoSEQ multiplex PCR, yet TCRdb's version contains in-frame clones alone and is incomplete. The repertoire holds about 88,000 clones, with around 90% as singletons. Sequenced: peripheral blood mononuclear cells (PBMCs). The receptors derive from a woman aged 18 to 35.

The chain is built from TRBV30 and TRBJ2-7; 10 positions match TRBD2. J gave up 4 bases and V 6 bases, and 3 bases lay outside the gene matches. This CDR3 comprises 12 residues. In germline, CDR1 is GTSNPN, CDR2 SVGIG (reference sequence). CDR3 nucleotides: TGTGCCTGCGAAGCGGGAGGGTACGAGCAGTACTTC. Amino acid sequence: CACEAGGYEQYF. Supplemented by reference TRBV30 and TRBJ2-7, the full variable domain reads SQTIHQWPATLVQPVGSPLSLECTVEGTSNPNLYWYRQAAGRGLQLLFYSVGIGQISSEVPQNLSASRPQDRQFILSSKKLLLSDSGFYLCACEAGGYEQYFGPGTRLTVT.

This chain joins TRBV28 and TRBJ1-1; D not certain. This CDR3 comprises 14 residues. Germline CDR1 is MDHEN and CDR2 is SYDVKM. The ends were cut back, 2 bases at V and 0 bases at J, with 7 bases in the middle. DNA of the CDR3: TGTGCCAGCAGTTTAAAGGGCTTGAACACTGAAGCTTTCTTT. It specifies CASSLKGLNTEAFF.

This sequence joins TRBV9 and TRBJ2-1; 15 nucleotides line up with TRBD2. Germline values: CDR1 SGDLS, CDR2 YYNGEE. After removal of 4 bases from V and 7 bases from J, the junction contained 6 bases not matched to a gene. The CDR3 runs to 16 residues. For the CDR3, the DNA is TGTGCCAGCAGCCCGGGACTAGCGGGAGGTTTGAATGAGCAGTTCTTC. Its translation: CASSPGLAGGLNEQFF.

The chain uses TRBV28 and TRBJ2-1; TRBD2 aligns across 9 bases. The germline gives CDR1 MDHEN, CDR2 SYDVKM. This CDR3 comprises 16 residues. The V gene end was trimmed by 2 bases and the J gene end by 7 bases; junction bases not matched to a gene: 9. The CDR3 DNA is TGTGCCAGCAGTTTACTCGGCGGGAGGGCCGGGAATGAGCAGTTCTTC. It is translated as CASSLLGGRAGNEQFF.

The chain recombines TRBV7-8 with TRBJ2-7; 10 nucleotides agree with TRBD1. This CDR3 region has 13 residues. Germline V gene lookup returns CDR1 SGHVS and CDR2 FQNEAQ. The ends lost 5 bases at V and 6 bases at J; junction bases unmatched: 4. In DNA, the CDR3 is TGTGCCAGCAGCACGGACAGGGGGGGCGAGCAGTACTTC. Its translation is CASSTDRGGEQYF.

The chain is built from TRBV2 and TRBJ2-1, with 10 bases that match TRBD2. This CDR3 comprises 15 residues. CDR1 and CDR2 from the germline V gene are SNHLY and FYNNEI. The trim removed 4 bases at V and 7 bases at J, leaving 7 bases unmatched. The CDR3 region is CASSVSGRLGNEQFF. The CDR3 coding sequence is TGTGCCAGCAGTGTTAGCGGGAGGCTGGGGAATGAGCAGTTCTTC.

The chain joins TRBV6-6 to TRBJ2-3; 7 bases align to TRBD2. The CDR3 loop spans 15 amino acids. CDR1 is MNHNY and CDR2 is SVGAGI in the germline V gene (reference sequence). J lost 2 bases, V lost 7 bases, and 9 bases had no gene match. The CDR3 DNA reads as TGTGCCAGCATTCCCTTCGGGGGGAACACAGATACGCAGTATTTT. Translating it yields CASIPFGGNTDTQYF.

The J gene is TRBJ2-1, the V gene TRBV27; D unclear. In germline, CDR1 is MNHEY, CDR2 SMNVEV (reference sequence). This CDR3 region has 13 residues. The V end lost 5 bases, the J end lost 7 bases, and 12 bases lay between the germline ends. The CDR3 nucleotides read TGTGCCAGCAGTCCCCCCCGTGGGAATGAGCAGTTCTTC. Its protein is CASSPPRGNEQFF.

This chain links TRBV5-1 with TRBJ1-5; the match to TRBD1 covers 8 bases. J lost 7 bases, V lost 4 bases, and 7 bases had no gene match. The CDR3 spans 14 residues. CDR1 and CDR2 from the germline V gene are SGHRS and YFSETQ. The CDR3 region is CASSPGQGSQPQHF. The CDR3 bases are TGCGCCAGCAGCCCAGGACAGGGAAGCCAGCCCCAGCATTTT.

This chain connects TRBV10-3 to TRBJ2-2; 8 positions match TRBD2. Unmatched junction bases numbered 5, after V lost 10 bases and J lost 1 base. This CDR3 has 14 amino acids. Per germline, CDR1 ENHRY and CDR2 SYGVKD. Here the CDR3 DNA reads TGTGCCAGCTCAGCGGGAGTGAACACCGGGGAGCTGTTTTTT. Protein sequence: CASSAGVNTGELFF.

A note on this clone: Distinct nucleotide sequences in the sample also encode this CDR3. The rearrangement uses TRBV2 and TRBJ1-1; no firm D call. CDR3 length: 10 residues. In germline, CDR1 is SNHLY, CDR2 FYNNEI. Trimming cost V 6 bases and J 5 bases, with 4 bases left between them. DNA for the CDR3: TGTGCCAGCAGGGGTACTGAAGCTTTCTTT. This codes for CASRGTEAFF.

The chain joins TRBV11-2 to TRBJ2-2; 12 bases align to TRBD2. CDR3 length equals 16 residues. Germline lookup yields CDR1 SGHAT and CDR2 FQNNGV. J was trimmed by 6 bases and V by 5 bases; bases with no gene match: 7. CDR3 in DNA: TGTGCCAGCAGCAGACTAGCGGGAGCCCAGGCCGGGGAGCTGTTTTTT. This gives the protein CASSRLAGAQAGELFF.

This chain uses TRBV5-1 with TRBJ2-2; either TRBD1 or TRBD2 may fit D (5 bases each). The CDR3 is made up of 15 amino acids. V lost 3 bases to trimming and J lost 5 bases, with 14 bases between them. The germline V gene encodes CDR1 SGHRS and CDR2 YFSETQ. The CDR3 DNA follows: TGCGCCAGCAGCTCTGTAGGGACGGGAACCGGGGAGCTGTTTTTT. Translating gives CASSSVGTGTGELFF.

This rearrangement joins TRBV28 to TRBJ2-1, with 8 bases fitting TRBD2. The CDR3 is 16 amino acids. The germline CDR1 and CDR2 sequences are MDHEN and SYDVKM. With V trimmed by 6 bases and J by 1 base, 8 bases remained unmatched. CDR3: CASRSFLAGSYNEQFF. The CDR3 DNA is TGTGCCAGCAGATCGTTCCTAGCGGGTTCCTACAATGAGCAGTTCTTC.